The 17 T cell receptor beta chains in this list originate from one sample, sequenced in a study of blood T cells in healthy people across ages. Combining a sample-barcoded 5' primer with a J-beta primer mix, a second PCR ran for roughly 6 to 12 cycles. From the 5' RACE reads, TCRdb called clonotypes with MiXCR, one entry per CDR3 protein. The sample includes over a million distinct CDR3 sequences, roughly 59% seen only once; the top ten take over 6.5%. The specimen sequenced was blood. These receptors originate from a man aged 18 to 30 in good health.

This clonotype was detected only a few times. The chain employs TRBV10-3 and TRBJ2-7; the D is unclear. The CDR3 length is 16 residues. Trimming removed 4 bases at V and 6 bases at J, with 22 bases between. Germline-derived CDR1 and CDR2 are ENHRY and SYGVKD. The CDR3 sequence: CAISGVGATTGSEQYF. CDR3 nucleotides: TGTGCCATCAGTGGCGTCGGCGCTACCACCGGTAGCGAGCAGTACTTC.

This clonotype has more than one count but fewer than ten. The J gene is TRBJ2-3, the V gene TRBV11-2; weak D call: TRBD2 (5 bases). CDR3 length: 13 amino acids. Germline V gene lookup returns CDR1 SGHAT and CDR2 FQNNGV. The CDR3 region has the DNA TGTTGCTCGGGTGGGAGTGCTGCAGATACGCAGTATTTT. Its translation is CCSGGSAADTQYF.

This clonotype was counted many times. This chain uses TRBV3-1 with TRBJ2-7, with TRBD2 matching over 8 bases. Germline lookup yields CDR1 LGHDT and CDR2 YNNKEL (reference sequence). The CDR3 is 16 residues long. J gave up 2 bases and V 5 bases, and 11 bases lay outside the gene matches. The CDR3 bases are TGTGCCAGCAGCTCGCTTACTAGCGGTCGGACCTACGAGCAGTACTTC. Translating gives CASSSLTSGRTYEQYF.

This clonotype was counted at least ten times. J is TRBJ2-7 and V is TRBV4-2, with 8 bases matching TRBD1. The ends lost 3 bases at V and 6 bases at J; junction bases unmatched: 19. CDR1 LGHNA and CDR2 YNFKEQ come from the germline V gene. This CDR3 comprises 18 residues. The CDR3 region is CASSQQATRTGRSSEQYF. The CDR3, as DNA: TGTGCCAGCAGCCAGCAGGCTACCCGGACAGGGCGATCTTCCGAGCAGTACTTC.

The V call is TRBV20-1, the J call TRBJ2-7; 7 nucleotides match TRBD1. The CDR3 runs 12 residues. J gave up 2 bases and V 7 bases, and 5 bases lay outside the gene matches. Germline-derived CDR1 and CDR2 are DFQATT and SNEGSKA (reference sequence). CDR3 sequence: CSGRDRPYEQYF. The CDR3 DNA sequence: TGCAGTGGACGGGACAGACCCTACGAGCAGTACTTC.

This clonotype turned up a few times. The rearrangement uses TRBV29-1 and TRBJ2-1, with D possibly TRBD2 on 5 matching bases. Germline loops: CDR1 SQVTM, CDR2 ANQGSEA. This CDR3 region has 15 residues. Trimming pared 7 bases from V and 5 bases from J, leaving 21 bases between. The CDR3 region has the DNA TGCAGCGCTACGCTACTAGTCAATGAGGACAATGAGCAGTTCTTC. This translates into CSATLLVNEDNEQFF.

The V and J genes are TRBV7-2 and TRBJ2-7; TRBD2 is a possible D gene (6 bases). CDR1 is SGHTA, CDR2 FQGNSA, per germline. The CDR3 runs to 14 residues. Trimming cost V 5 bases and J 9 bases, with 20 bases left between them. CDR3 DNA sequence: TGTGCCAGCAGCCCGCGGGGCCCTCCTGGCGGGCAGTACTTC. It encodes CASSPRGPPGGQYF.

The chain couples TRBV3-1 to TRBJ2-1; D ambiguous. The CDR3 length is 13 residues. Trimming shortened V by 3 bases and J by 7 bases, and 10 bases separated the two germline ends. CDR1 LGHDT and CDR2 YNNKEL come from the germline V gene (reference sequence). The CDR3 is CASSHHLYNEQFF. The CDR3 coding sequence is TGTGCCAGCAGCCATCACCTTTATAATGAGCAGTTCTTC.

The V call is TRBV28, the J call TRBJ2-1; tentatively, D is TRBD1 or TRBD2 (5 bases each). This CDR3 contains 14 residues. CDR1 and CDR2 (germline): MDHEN, SYDVKM. V lost 4 bases to trimming and J lost 8 bases, with 15 bases between them. CDR3 nucleotide sequence: TGTGCCAGCAGTTGGCCAGGGACCGCCGATGAGCAGTTCTTC. This translates into CASSWPGTADEQFF. The whole variable domain, filled in from reference TRBV28 and TRBJ2-1, reads DVKVTQSSRYLVKRTGEKVFLECVQDMDHENMFWYRQDPGLGLRLIYFSYDVKMKEKGDIPEGYSVSREKKERFSLILESASTNQTSMYLCASSWPGTADEQFFGPGTRLTVL.

This chain connects TRBV5-1 to TRBJ1-4, with D possibly being TRBD1 (6 bases). The germline V gene encodes CDR1 SGHRS and CDR2 YFSETQ. V lost 1 base, J lost 7 bases, and 14 bases lay in between. CDR3 length equals 15 residues. CDR3 bases: TGCGCCAGCAGCTTGATGGGGGGCGGTGGTGAAAAACTGTTTTTT. It is translated as CASSLMGGGGEKLFF.

V is TRBV4-2 and J is TRBJ1-4; D is uncertain. The CDR3 length is 16 residues. V lost 1 base and J 0 bases, leaving 9 bases between the germline ends. CDR1 and CDR2 from the germline V gene are LGHNA and YNFKEQ. The CDR3 nucleotides are TGTGCCAGCAGCCAAGTCGACGGAGCAACTAATGAAAAACTGTTTTTT. This encodes CASSQVDGATNEKLFF.

In this sample, this clonotype turned up a few times. The chain links TRBV4-2 to TRBJ2-3; D not certain. Germline V gene data show CDR1 as LGHNA and CDR2 as YNFKEQ. The V gene lost 4 bases and the J gene lost 0 bases, with 17 bases spanning the gap. The CDR3 extends over 17 amino acids. CDR3 amino acids: CASSPLVLRTSTDTQYF. The CDR3 bases are TGTGCCAGCAGCCCTCTAGTACTCAGAACTAGCACAGATACGCAGTATTTT.

CDR3 sequence: CSAGDREETQYF. For the CDR3, the DNA is TGCAGTGCTGGGGACAGAGAAGAGACCCAGTACTTC. The chain employs TRBV20-1 and TRBJ2-5; 7 nucleotides agree with TRBD1. The V segment lost 5 bases and the J segment 3 bases; nucleotides outside the gene matches: 3. CDR1 and CDR2 (germline): DFQATT, SNEGSKA (reference sequence). The CDR3 is 12 residues long.

This chain connects TRBV28 to TRBJ2-7; 9 bases align to TRBD2. The V segment lost 3 bases and the J segment 4 bases; nucleotides outside the gene matches: 7. This CDR3 region has 15 residues. Per germline, CDR1 MDHEN and CDR2 SYDVKM. CDR3 sequence reads: CASSFQTSGLYEQYF. The CDR3 DNA is TGTGCCAGCAGTTTCCAGACTAGCGGTCTATACGAGCAGTACTTC.

This chain connects TRBV9 to TRBJ2-3, with 14 bases fitting TRBD2. The CDR3 consists of 19 residues. V shed 4 bases, J shed 0 bases, and the junction held 10 bases outside the gene matches. CDR1 and CDR2 from the germline V gene are SGDLS and YYNGEE. The CDR3 sequence: CASSPGGGLAGVSTDTQYF. The CDR3 coding sequence is TGTGCCAGCAGCCCCGGCGGGGGACTAGCGGGAGTGAGCACAGATACGCAGTATTTT.

The J gene is TRBJ2-1, the V gene TRBV29-1; a weak D match, TRBD1 (5 bases). The CDR3 runs to 13 residues. Trimming cost V 4 bases and J 6 bases, with 13 bases left between them. CDR1 SQVTM and CDR2 ANQGSEA come from the germline V gene. CDR3 sequence: CSVVTAISNEQFF. In DNA form, the CDR3 reads TGCAGCGTTGTGACAGCGATCTCCAATGAGCAGTTCTTC.

The V call is TRBV6-2 or TRBV6-3, the J call TRBJ2-7; tentatively, D is TRBD2 (6 bases). The V gene lost 7 bases and the J gene lost 6 bases, with 10 bases spanning the gap. This CDR3 has 11 amino acids. CDR1 MNHEY and CDR2 SVGEGT come from the germline V gene. The DNA of the CDR3 is TGTGCCAGCAATCCCGGGAGCGAGCAGTACTTC. Its protein is CASNPGSEQYF.